These 21 T cell receptor beta chains were all obtained from the same sample, sequenced in a study of a mutant IDH1 vaccine in newly diagnosed glioma. Repertoires were generated with immunoSEQ multiplex PCR, while TCRdb's copy carries only in-frame clones and drops some. The sample yields about 92,000 clones, around 77% seen once. The time point is: baseline, week 1 (first vaccination visit). Treatment given: pre-vaccination baseline after standard-of-care therapy. The sample was PBMCs, taken from a glioma patient treated with radiotherapy, temozolomide or both. The receptors originated from a man aged 40-55 years with glioma.

V is TRBV18 and J is TRBJ2-1; D unclear. Trimming stripped 1 base from V and 9 bases from J, with 10 bases between. The CDR3 consists of 13 residues. Germline V gene sequence: CDR1 KGHSH, CDR2 LQKENI. The CDR3 spells CASSPQGRSEQFF. The CDR3 DNA sequence: TGTGCCAGCTCACCACAGGGAAGGAGTGAGCAGTTCTTC.

The V gene is TRBV5-6, the J gene TRBJ1-6; no firm D call. The germline gives CDR1 SGHDT, CDR2 YYEEEE. CDR3 length: 14 amino acids. The germline V and J ends were trimmed by 4 bases and 14 bases, with 19 bases remaining between them. The CDR3 DNA reads as TGTGCCAGCAGCCCCCCCGGGTCTCTCGGAGCCCTCCACTTT. This codes for CASSPPGSLGALHF.

The chain joins TRBV7-3 to TRBJ1-1, with D perhaps TRBD1 (5 bases). The length of the CDR3 is 14 residues. Trimming removed 5 bases at V and 4 bases at J, with 14 bases between. Per the germline V gene, CDR1 is SGHTA and CDR2 is FQGTGA. CDR3 in amino acids: CASSPNPGTTEAFF. The CDR3 nucleotides read TGTGCCAGCAGCCCAAACCCGGGGACCACTGAAGCTTTCTTT.

The sample holds one count of this clone. The chain uses TRBV10-3 and TRBJ2-7; the D gene is possibly TRBD2 (6 bases). The CDR3 loop spans 16 amino acids. Per the germline V gene, CDR1 is ENHRY and CDR2 is SYGVKD. The V end was cut by 3 bases, the J end by 2 bases, with 17 bases between. The CDR3 loop reads CAISEVSGGRTYEQYF. The CDR3 bases are TGTGCCATCAGTGAAGTTTCCGGGGGAAGAACCTACGAGCAGTACTTC.

The chain couples TRBV9 to TRBJ1-4; no definite D call. Germline lookup yields CDR1 SGDLS and CDR2 YYNGEE. The CDR3 loop spans 14 amino acids. The germline V and J ends were trimmed by 4 bases and 0 bases, with 7 bases remaining between them. The CDR3 DNA is TGTGCCAGCAGCTCGGGTTCAACTAATGAAAAACTGTTTTTT. Protein product: CASSSGSTNEKLFF.

The chain joins TRBV9 to TRBJ2-1; 8 nucleotides line up with TRBD1. This CDR3 comprises 15 residues. Germline V CDR1 and CDR2: SGDLS, YYNGEE. V was pared by 3 bases and J by 3 bases, with 5 bases of the junction left unmatched. CDR3 DNA: TGTGCCAGCAGCGCACGGACAGGGAACTACAATGAGCAGTTCTTC. Its translation: CASSARTGNYNEQFF.

The table lists this clone with a few counts. Other DNA variants within this sample encode the same CDR3. This chain joins TRBV7-9 and TRBJ2-1; TRBD2 matches at 14 bases. Losses at the gene ends were 4 bases for V and 5 bases for J; bases not matched to a gene: 4. CDR1 is SEHNR, CDR2 FQNEAQ, per germline (reference sequence). The length of the CDR3 is 16 residues. The CDR3 reads CASSSRLAGGDNEQFF. The DNA of the CDR3 is TGTGCCAGCAGCTCGAGACTAGCGGGAGGGGACAATGAGCAGTTCTTC. Based on the CDR3 plus reference TRBV7-9 and TRBJ2-1, the full variable domain is DTGVSQNPRHKITKRGQNVTFRCDPISEHNRLYWYRQTLGQGPEFLTYFQNEAQLEKSRLLSDRFSAERPKGSFSTLEIQRTEQGDSAMYLCASSSRLAGGDNEQFFGPGTRLTVL.

This chain connects TRBV7-9 to TRBJ1-4; 7 nucleotides align to TRBD1. Trimming at V came to 4 bases and at J to 5 bases, leaving 16 bases not matched to a gene. There are 18 residues in the CDR3. Germline V gene sequence: CDR1 SEHNR, CDR2 FQNEAQ (reference sequence). The CDR3 region has the DNA TGTGCCAGCAGCTCCCCTACAGGGGATCTTCTACGGAATGAAAAACTGTTTTTT. Its translation is CASSSPTGDLLRNEKLFF.

The chain carries TRBV29-1 and TRBJ2-3; a possible D gene is TRBD2 (6 bases). Per germline, CDR1 SQVTM and CDR2 ANQGSEA. The CDR3 is 13 amino acids. The germline V and J ends were trimmed by 5 bases and 5 bases, with 14 bases remaining between them. The CDR3 is CSVLGGFKDTQYF. CDR3 DNA: TGCAGCGTTCTGGGAGGTTTCAAAGATACGCAGTATTTT.

The J gene is TRBJ2-1, the V gene TRBV5-1, with D tentatively TRBD1 (6 bases). CDR3 length: 15 residues. Trimming removed 0 bases at V and 0 bases at J, with 7 bases between. Germline CDR1 SGHRS, CDR2 YFSETQ. This CDR3 reads CASSLEGVSYNEQFF. CDR3 nucleotides: TGCGCCAGCAGCTTGGAGGGGGTCTCCTACAATGAGCAGTTCTTC.

V usage is TRBV18 and J usage is TRBJ1-1, with D possibly being TRBD1 (5 bases). The V end lost 6 bases, the J end lost 1 base, and 15 bases lay between the germline ends. The length of the CDR3 is 15 residues. The V gene's germline CDR1 is KGHSH and CDR2 LQKENI. Here the CDR3 reads CASSPGPTGNTEAFF. In nucleotides, the CDR3 is TGTGCCAGCTCTCCGGGACCAACGGGGAACACTGAAGCTTTCTTT.

The rearrangement joins TRBV7-2 to TRBJ1-5, with D unresolved. Germline V gene sequence: CDR1 SGHTA, CDR2 FQGNSA. Trimming took 5 bases from V and 0 from J, leaving 5 bases between them. The CDR3 runs to 13 residues. CDR3 nucleotides: TGTGCCAGCAGCCTAATTAGCAATCAGCCCCAGCATTTT. This encodes CASSLISNQPQHF.

The chain links TRBV5-1 to TRBJ2-2, with D perhaps matching TRBD1 or TRBD2 (5 bases each). Trimming shortened V by 5 bases and J by 0 bases, and 11 bases separated the two germline ends. This CDR3 spans 15 amino acids. Germline V lookup: CDR1 SGHRS, CDR2 YFSETQ. The CDR3 protein is CASSRDAANTGELFF. The CDR3 region has the DNA TGCGCCAGCAGTCGGGACGCCGCGAACACCGGGGAGCTGTTTTTT.

The chain combines TRBV30 with TRBJ2-4; D not resolved. CDR1 and CDR2 from the germline V gene are GTSNPN and SVGIG (reference sequence). This CDR3 region has 14 residues. Trimming took 7 bases from V and 0 from J, leaving 13 bases between them. The CDR3 nucleotides are TGTGCCTCAGACTCCGGTCTAGCCAAAAACATTCAGTACTTC. It specifies CASDSGLAKNIQYF.

This chain uses TRBV30 with TRBJ2-3; 8 bases match TRBD2. Trimming took 4 bases from V and 4 from J; bases not matched to a gene: 7. Germline V gives CDR1 GTSNPN, CDR2 SVGIG (reference sequence). The CDR3 has 14 amino acids. CDR3 coding DNA: TGTGCCTGGATAGAGCGGGAGAGGGCAGATACGCAGTATTTT. This gives the protein CAWIERERADTQYF.

This CDR3 reads CASSREPGQGYEQFF. CDR3 DNA sequence: TGTGCCAGCAGTCGCGAACCGGGACAGGGGTATGAGCAGTTCTTC. The V call is TRBV6-4, the J call TRBJ2-1; 10 nucleotides match TRBD1. The V gene end was trimmed by 5 bases and the J gene end by 8 bases; junction bases not matched to a gene: 9. Per the germline V gene, CDR1 is MRHNA and CDR2 is SNTAGT. The CDR3 covers 15 residues.

V usage is TRBV27 and J usage is TRBJ2-2; D is uncertain. Between the trimmed V and J ends, which lost 2 bases and 4 bases, there was a span of 5 bases. CDR1 and CDR2 from the germline V gene are MNHEY and SMNVEV (reference sequence). The CDR3 length is 13 residues. CDR3 nucleotide sequence: TGTGCCAGCAGTTTAGGGCCCACCGGGGAGCTGTTTTTT. This translates into CASSLGPTGELFF.

The chain combines TRBV11-3 with TRBJ1-1; D may be TRBD1 (6 bases). This CDR3 region has 13 residues. The germline V gene has CDR1 SGHNT and CDR2 YENEEA. V shed 5 bases and J shed 4 bases, with 11 bases lying between them. As DNA, the CDR3 is TGTGCCAGCAGCCAAGGGGGGGGCACTGAAGCTTTCTTT. It is translated as CASSQGGGTEAFF.

This clone turned up a few times. CDR3: CASSATLRNTQYF. The DNA of the CDR3 is TGTGCCAGCAGTGCGACCCTACGGAATACGCAGTATTTT. This chain connects TRBV6-1 to TRBJ2-3; D is undetermined. Germline CDR1 is MNHNS and CDR2 is SASEGT. The CDR3 runs 13 residues. The V end lost 4 bases, the J end lost 7 bases, and 12 bases lay between the germline ends.

The chain joins TRBV7-3 to TRBJ2-3; the D gene is possibly TRBD2 (6 bases). The V gene lost 5 bases and the J gene lost 6 bases, with 18 bases spanning the gap. Germline V CDR1 and CDR2: SGHTA, FQGTGA. This CDR3 is 15 amino acids long. CDR3 bases: TGTGCCAGCAGCCCCGAGGCGGGGAGGTGGGATACGCAGTATTTT. This encodes CASSPEAGRWDTQYF.

The chain recombines TRBV18 with TRBJ1-1, with TRBD1 matching 8 bases. The junction had 3 bases not matched to a gene; V was cut back by 5 bases and J by 1 base. CDR1 and CDR2 from the germline V gene are KGHSH and LQKENI. The length of the CDR3 is 14 residues. The CDR3 spells CASSRTGRNTEAFF. The CDR3 DNA reads TGTGCCAGCTCAAGGACAGGGCGGAACACTGAAGCTTTCTTT.